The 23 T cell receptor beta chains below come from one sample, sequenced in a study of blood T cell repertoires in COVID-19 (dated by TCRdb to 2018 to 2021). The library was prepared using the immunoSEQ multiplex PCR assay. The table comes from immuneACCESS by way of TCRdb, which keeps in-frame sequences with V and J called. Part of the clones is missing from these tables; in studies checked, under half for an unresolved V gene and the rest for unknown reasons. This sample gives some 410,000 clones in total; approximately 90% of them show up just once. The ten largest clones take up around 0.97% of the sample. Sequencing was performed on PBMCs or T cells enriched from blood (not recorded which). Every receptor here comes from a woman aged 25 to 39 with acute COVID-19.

The CDR3, as DNA: TGCGCCAGCAGCACGGGAGGGAAAACTGAAGCTTTCTTT. Its translation is CASSTGGKTEAFF. This sequence joins TRBV4-1 and TRBJ1-1; D gene uncertain. From germline, CDR1 is MGHRA and CDR2 YSYEKL. Trimming shortened V by 5 bases and J by 5 bases, and 12 bases separated the two germline ends. CDR3 size: 13 residues.

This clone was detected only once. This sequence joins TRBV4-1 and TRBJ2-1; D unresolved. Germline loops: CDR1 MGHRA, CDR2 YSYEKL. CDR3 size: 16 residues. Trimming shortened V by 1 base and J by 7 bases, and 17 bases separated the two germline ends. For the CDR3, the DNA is TGCGCCAGCAGCCAAGGCACAGTCTTGGGTGGGAATGAGCAGTTCTTC. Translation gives CASSQGTVLGGNEQFF.

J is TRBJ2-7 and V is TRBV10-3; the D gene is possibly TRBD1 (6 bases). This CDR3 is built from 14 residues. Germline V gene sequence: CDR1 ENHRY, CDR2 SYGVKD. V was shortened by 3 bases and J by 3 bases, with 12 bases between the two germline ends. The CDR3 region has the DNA TGTGCCATCAGTGAACGTCGGGACAACTACGAGCAGTACTTC. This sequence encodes CAISERRDNYEQYF.

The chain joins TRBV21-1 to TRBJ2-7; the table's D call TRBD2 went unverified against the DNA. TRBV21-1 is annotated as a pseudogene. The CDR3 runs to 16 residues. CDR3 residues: CASSPGGNGGEYEQYF. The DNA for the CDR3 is TGTGCCAGCAGCCCGGGAGGGAACGGGGGGGAATACGAGCAGTACTTC.

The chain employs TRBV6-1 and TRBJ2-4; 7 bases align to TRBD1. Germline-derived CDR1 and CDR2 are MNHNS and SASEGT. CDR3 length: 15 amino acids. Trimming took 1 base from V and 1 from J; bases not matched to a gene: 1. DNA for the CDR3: TGTGCCAGCAGTGAAGAGGGGGCGGCCAAAAACATTCAGTACTTC. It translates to CASSEEGAAKNIQYF.

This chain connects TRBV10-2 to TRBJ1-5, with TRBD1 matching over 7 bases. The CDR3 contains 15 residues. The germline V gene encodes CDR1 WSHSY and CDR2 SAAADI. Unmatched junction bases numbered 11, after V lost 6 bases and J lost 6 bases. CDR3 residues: CASSLSATGLQPQHF. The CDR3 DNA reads TGCGCCAGCAGCCTGTCAGCGACAGGGCTTCAGCCCCAGCATTTT.

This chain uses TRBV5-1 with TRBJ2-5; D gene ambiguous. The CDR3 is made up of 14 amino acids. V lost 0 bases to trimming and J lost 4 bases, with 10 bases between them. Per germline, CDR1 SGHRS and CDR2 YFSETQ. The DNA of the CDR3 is TGCGCCAGCAGCTTGGGCACACCTGGAGAGACCCAGTACTTC. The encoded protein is CASSLGTPGETQYF.

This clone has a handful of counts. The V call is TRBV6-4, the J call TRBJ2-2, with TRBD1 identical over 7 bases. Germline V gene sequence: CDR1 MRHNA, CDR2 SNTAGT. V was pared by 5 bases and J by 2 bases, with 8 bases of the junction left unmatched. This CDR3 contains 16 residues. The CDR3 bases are TGTGCCAGCAGTAATACAGGGGAGCGTAACACCGGGGAGCTGTTTTTT. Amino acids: CASSNTGERNTGELFF.

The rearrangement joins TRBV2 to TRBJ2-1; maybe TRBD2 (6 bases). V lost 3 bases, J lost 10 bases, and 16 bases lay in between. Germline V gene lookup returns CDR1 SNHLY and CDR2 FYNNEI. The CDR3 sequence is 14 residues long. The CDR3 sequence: CASSEVFGGREQFF. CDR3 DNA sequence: TGTGCCAGCAGTGAGGTCTTCGGGGGTCGAGAGCAGTTCTTC.

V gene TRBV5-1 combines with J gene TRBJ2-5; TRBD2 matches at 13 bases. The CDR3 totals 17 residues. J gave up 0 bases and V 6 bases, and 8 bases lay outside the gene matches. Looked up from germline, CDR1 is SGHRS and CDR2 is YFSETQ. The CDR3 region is CASKRTSGGGYQETQYF. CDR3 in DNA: TGCGCCAGCAAGCGGACTAGCGGGGGAGGGTACCAAGAGACCCAGTACTTC.

CDR3 in DNA: TGTGCCAGCAGGGCAGCGGGCTATGGCTACACCTTC. The encoded protein is CASRAAGYGYTF. This chain links TRBV11-2 with TRBJ1-2; D is unresolved. V lost 6 bases and J 4 bases, leaving 9 bases between the germline ends. The CDR3 is 12 residues long. Looked up from germline, CDR1 is SGHAT and CDR2 is FQNNGV.

Here the CDR3 reads CASSLPQGRRKYF. Here the CDR3 DNA reads TGCGCCAGCAGCCTACCACAGGGGCGTCGAAAGTACTTC. The chain combines TRBV4-1 with TRBJ2-5; 7 nucleotides align to TRBD1. CDR3 length: 13 amino acids. Trimming removed 4 bases from V and 12 bases from J; junction bases left unmatched: 11. Germline V gene lookup returns CDR1 MGHRA and CDR2 YSYEKL.

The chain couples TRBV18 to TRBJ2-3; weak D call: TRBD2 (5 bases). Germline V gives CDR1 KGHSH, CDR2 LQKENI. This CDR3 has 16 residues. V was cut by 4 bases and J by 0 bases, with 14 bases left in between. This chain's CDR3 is CASSQKSGASTDTQYF. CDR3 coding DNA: TGTGCCAGCTCACAAAAAAGCGGTGCTAGCACAGATACGCAGTATTTT.

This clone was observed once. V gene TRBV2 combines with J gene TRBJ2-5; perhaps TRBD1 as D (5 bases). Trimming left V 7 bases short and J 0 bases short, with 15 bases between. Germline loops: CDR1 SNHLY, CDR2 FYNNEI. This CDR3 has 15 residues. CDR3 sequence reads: CASKGNLGYQETQYF. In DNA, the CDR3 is TGTGCCAGCAAGGGGAATCTGGGGTACCAAGAGACCCAGTACTTC.

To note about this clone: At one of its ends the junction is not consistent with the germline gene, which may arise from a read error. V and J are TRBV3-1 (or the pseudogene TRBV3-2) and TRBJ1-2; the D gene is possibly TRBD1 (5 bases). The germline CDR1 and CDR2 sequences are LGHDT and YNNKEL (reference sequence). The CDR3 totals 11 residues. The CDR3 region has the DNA TGTGCCAGCAGTCAGCAGGGATGGACCGACTTC. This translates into CASSQQGWTDF.

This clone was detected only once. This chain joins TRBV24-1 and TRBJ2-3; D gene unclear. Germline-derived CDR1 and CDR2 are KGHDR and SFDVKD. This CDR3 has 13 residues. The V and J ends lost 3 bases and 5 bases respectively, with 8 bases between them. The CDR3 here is CATSDKTRDTQYF. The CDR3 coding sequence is TGTGCCACCAGTGATAAAACGAGAGATACGCAGTATTTT.

The CDR3 region is CASSLKTGGSTDTQYF. The CDR3 DNA is TGTGCCAGCTCACTCAAGACGGGGGGCAGCACAGATACGCAGTATTTT. V gene TRBV18 combines with J gene TRBJ2-3; TRBD2 is a possible D gene (7 bases). V was clipped by 4 bases and J by 0 bases, with 14 bases between them. This CDR3 is built from 16 residues. Germline V lookup: CDR1 KGHSH, CDR2 LQKENI.

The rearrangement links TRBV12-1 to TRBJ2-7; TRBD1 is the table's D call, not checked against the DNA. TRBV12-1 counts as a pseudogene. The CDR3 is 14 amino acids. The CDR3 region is CSSSFDHTIQCAYF. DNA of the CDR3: TGTTCCAGCAGCTTTGACCATACAATACAGTGCGCGTACTTC.

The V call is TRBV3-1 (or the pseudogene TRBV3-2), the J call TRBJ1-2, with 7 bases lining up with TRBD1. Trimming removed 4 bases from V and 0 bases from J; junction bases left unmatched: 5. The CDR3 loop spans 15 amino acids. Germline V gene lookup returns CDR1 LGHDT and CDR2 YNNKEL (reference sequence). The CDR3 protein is CASSRPGGTNYGYTF. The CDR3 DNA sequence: TGTGCCAGCAGCCGACCAGGGGGGACTAACTATGGCTACACCTTC.

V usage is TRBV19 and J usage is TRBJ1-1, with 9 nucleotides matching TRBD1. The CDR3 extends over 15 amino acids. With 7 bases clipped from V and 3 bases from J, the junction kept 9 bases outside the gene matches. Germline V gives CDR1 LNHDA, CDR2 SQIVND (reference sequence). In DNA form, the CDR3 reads TGTGCCAGTATCCCAATCACAGGGGGCTACACTGAAGCTTTCTTT. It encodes CASIPITGGYTEAFF.

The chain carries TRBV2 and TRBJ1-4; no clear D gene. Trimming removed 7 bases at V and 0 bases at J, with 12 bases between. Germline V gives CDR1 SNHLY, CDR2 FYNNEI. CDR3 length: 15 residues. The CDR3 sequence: CASKPVETTNEKLFF. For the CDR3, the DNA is TGTGCCAGCAAGCCGGTGGAGACAACTAATGAAAAACTGTTTTTT. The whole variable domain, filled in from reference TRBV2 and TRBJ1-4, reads EPEVTQTPSHQVTQMGQEVILRCVPISNHLYFYWYRQILGQKVEFLVSFYNNEISEKSEIFDDQFSVERPDGSNFTLKIRSTKLEDSAMYFCASKPVETTNEKLFFGSGTQLSVL.

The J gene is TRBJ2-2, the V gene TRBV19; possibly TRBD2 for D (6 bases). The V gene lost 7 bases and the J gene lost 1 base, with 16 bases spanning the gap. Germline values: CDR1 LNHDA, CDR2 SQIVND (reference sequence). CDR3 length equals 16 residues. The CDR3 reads CASTPTGLLNTGELFF. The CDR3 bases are TGTGCCAGTACCCCAACGGGACTCCTGAACACCGGGGAGCTGTTTTTT.

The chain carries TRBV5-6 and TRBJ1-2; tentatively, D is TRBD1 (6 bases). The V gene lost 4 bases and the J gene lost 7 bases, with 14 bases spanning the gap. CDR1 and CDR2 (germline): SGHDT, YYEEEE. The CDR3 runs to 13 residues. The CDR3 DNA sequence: TGTGCCAGCAGCCCAGGGGATTTGGTTGGCTACACCTTC. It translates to CASSPGDLVGYTF.